The 17 T cell receptor beta chains below all came from one sample that was sequenced in a study of early T cells in non-severe SARS-CoV-2 infection. TCRdb re-called the 5' RACE reads with MiXCR, one entry per CDR3 protein. The sample includes tens of thousands of distinct CDR3 sequences, approximately 6.1% of them seen just once. Material for sequencing was whole blood. These receptors were obtained from an adult who was a healthcare worker with PCR-confirmed SARS-CoV-2 infection or an uninfected control (not recorded which).

This rearrangement joins TRBV6-1 to TRBJ2-3; no reliable D call. The germline V and J ends were trimmed by 7 bases and 4 bases, with 15 bases remaining between them. Germline values: CDR1 MNHNS, CDR2 SASEGT. The CDR3 loop spans 14 amino acids. The CDR3 protein is CASTRTQGADTQYF. The CDR3, as DNA: TGTGCCAGCACTCGGACCCAAGGAGCAGATACGCAGTATTTT.

Of note for this clonotype: A read error may be the cause here, since a much bigger clone is one base away. This chain uses TRBV20-1 with TRBJ1-1; D gene ambiguous. The germline V gene encodes CDR1 DFQATT and CDR2 SNEGSKA (reference sequence). This CDR3 has 13 residues. CDR3 region: CSARVSGYTEAYF. CDR3 in DNA: TGCAGTGCTAGAGTGTCAGGATACACTGAAGCTTACTTT.

There are many counts of this clonotype. The chain is built from TRBV28 and TRBJ1-5; 9 positions match TRBD1. The CDR3 has 15 amino acids. Trimming removed 4 bases from V and 5 bases from J; junction bases left unmatched: 6. The germline V gene has CDR1 MDHEN and CDR2 SYDVKM. CDR3 protein: CASSSTGTGYQPQHF. CDR3 nucleotide sequence: TGTGCCAGCAGTTCCACCGGGACAGGGTATCAGCCCCAGCATTTT.

In regard to this clonotype: At one boundary the junction diverges from the germline segment, which might be a read error. The chain employs TRBV5-5 and TRBJ2-5, with D possibly matching TRBD2 (5 bases). This CDR3 region has 12 residues. Per germline, CDR1 SGHKS and CDR2 YYEKEE (reference sequence). The CDR3 here is CASSLEVGGQHF. The CDR3 nucleotides read TGTGCCAGCAGCTTGGAAGTCGGCGGGCAACACTTC.

The CDR3 sequence is CASSPPTGPSTEAFF. The CDR3 DNA sequence: TGTGCCAGCTCACCACCGACGGGTCCTTCCACTGAAGCTTTCTTT. V gene TRBV18 combines with J gene TRBJ1-1; D is uncertain. The CDR3 loop spans 15 amino acids. Germline lookup yields CDR1 KGHSH and CDR2 LQKENI. Trimming stripped 0 bases from V and 4 bases from J, with 12 bases between. The full variable domain, rest sourced from reference TRBV18 and TRBJ1-1, is NAGVMQNPRHLVRRRGQEARLRCSPMKGHSHVYWYRQLPEEGLKFMVYLQKENIIDESGMPKERFSAEFPKEGPSILRIQQVVRGDSAAYFCASSPPTGPSTEAFFGQGTRLTVV.

The sample holds many counts of this clonotype. For the CDR3, the DNA is TGTGCCATCACCGGGCCTGACCGGGACGGGAACTATGGCTACACCTTC. Its protein product is CAITGPDRDGNYGYTF. The chain is built from TRBV10-3 and TRBJ1-2; D is possibly TRBD1 (5 bases). Trimming cost V 7 bases and J 2 bases, with 20 bases left between them. This CDR3 comprises 16 residues. Germline V CDR1 and CDR2: ENHRY, SYGVKD.

This clonotype was found many times. The CDR3 DNA reads TGTGCCAGCACTACAGGGGGCTATGGCTACACCTTC. Its translation is CASTTGGYGYTF. The V gene is TRBV6-5, the J gene TRBJ1-2, with 8 bases lining up with TRBD1. The CDR3 is 12 residues long. The J segment lost 4 bases and the V segment lost 7 bases, leaving 2 bases of the junction unmatched. The germline V gene encodes CDR1 MNHEY and CDR2 SVGAGI.

This clonotype was seen ten or more times. The V and J genes are TRBV7-2 and TRBJ2-1; no definite D call. Trimming left V 3 bases short and J 3 bases short, with 6 bases between. Germline V gene sequence: CDR1 SGHTA, CDR2 FQGNSA. This CDR3 is built from 13 residues. The CDR3 DNA follows: TGTGCCAGCAGCTTTGGGGTCTACAATGAGCAGTTCTTC. As protein: CASSFGVYNEQFF. The variable domain in full, with the rest retrieved from reference TRBV7-2 and TRBJ2-1, is GAGVSQSPSNKVTEKGKDVELRCDPISGHTALYWYRQSLGQGLEFLIYFQGNSAPDKSGLPSDRFSAERTGGSVSTLTIQRTQQEDSAVYLCASSFGVYNEQFFGPGTRLTVL.

This chain links TRBV12-3 or TRBV12-4 with TRBJ2-2; no clear D gene. Trimming pared 2 bases from V and 2 bases from J, leaving 6 bases between. The CDR3 covers 14 residues. CDR3: CASSLSHNTGELFF. CDR3 coding DNA: TGTGCCAGCAGTTTATCCCACAACACCGGGGAGCTGTTTTTT.

This clonotype appeared many times. V is TRBV3-1 and J is TRBJ2-3; D may match TRBD1 or TRBD2 (7 bases each). CDR1 and CDR2 from the germline V gene are LGHDT and YNNKEL (reference sequence). CDR3 size: 15 residues. The V and J ends lost 4 bases and 2 bases respectively, with 13 bases between them. The DNA for the CDR3 is TGTGCCAGCAGCCCCAGGGGGGGCCTCACAGATACGCAGTATTTT. It yields the protein CASSPRGGLTDTQYF.

This clonotype was recorded many times. The chain couples TRBV20-1 to TRBJ1-2; D might be TRBD1 (5 bases). CDR1 is DFQATT, CDR2 SNEGSKA, per germline (reference sequence). The CDR3 has 11 amino acids. V lost 1 base to trimming and J lost 8 bases, with 8 bases between them. CDR3 in DNA: TGCAGTGCTAGAGCGGGGGGAGGCTACACCTTC. Translating it yields CSARAGGGYTF.

This clonotype has only a few counts. J is TRBJ1-6 and V is TRBV27, with D possibly matching TRBD1 (5 bases). There are 14 residues in the CDR3. Trimming stripped 10 bases from V and 8 bases from J, with 18 bases between. Germline V lookup: CDR1 MNHEY, CDR2 SMNVEV (reference sequence). The CDR3 bases are TGTGCCATCACGCCCGGGACTCAGGATTCACCCCTCCACTTT. Protein: CAITPGTQDSPLHF.

V and J are TRBV6-4 and TRBJ2-2; D possibly uses TRBD1 or TRBD2 (5 bases each). This CDR3 contains 17 residues. The germline V and J ends were trimmed by 3 bases and 6 bases, with 20 bases remaining between them. The V gene's germline CDR1 is MRHNA and CDR2 SNTAGT. CDR3 residues: CASSEIYSGTSSGELFF. CDR3 sequence (DNA): TGTGCCAGCAGTGAGATTTATTCCGGGACCTCTTCCGGGGAGCTGTTTTTT.

As regards this clonotype: One end of the junction does not line up with germline, which may come from a read error. The V call is TRBV6-1, the J call TRBJ1-4, with TRBD1 as a possible D gene (6 bases). This CDR3 spans 15 amino acids. The germline CDR1 and CDR2 sequences are MNHNS and SASEGT. CDR3 bases: TGTGCCAGCAGTGAAACGACAGGCGATATTGAAATACTGTTTTTT. Translating gives CASSETTGDIEILFF.

The chain recombines TRBV6-4 with TRBJ2-3, with TRBD2 identical over 12 bases. Per germline, CDR1 MRHNA and CDR2 SNTAGT. The length of the CDR3 is 15 residues. With V trimmed by 2 bases and J by 6 bases, 3 bases remained unmatched. The CDR3: CASSDTSGGLDTQYF. DNA for the CDR3: TGTGCCAGCAGTGACACTAGCGGGGGGCTCGATACGCAGTATTTT.

About this clonotype: One end of the junction fails to match germline, which may point to a read error. This chain connects TRBV5-1 to TRBJ2-1, with TRBD2 matching over 11 bases. The CDR3 totals 15 residues. Germline V gene sequence: CDR1 SGHRS, CDR2 YFSETQ. CDR3 protein: CASRPSGGQYNEEFF. In nucleotides, the CDR3 is TGCGCCAGCCGGCCTAGCGGGGGGCAATACAATGAGGAGTTCTTC.

This clonotype was counted only a few times. The chain couples TRBV7-9 to TRBJ1-6; weak D call: TRBD1 (5 bases). The CDR3 sequence is 15 residues long. CDR1 is SEHNR and CDR2 is FQNEAQ in the germline V gene (reference sequence). The V end was cut by 3 bases, the J end by 10 bases, with 16 bases between. CDR3 coding DNA: TGTGCCAGCAGCTTGGCCGGGGCAGATGACTCACCCCTCCACTTT. This encodes CASSLAGADDSPLHF. The whole variable domain, filled in from reference TRBV7-9 and TRBJ1-6, reads DTGVSQNPRHKITKRGQNVTFRCDPISEHNRLYWYRQTLGQGPEFLTYFQNEAQLEKSRLLSDRFSAERPKGSFSTLEIQRTEQGDSAMYLCASSLAGADDSPLHFGNGTRLTVT.